The entry below describes one T cell receptor (beta chain). This clone showed up just once. Its antigen has not been determined. Within one base of it there is no much larger clone, and no base qualities were kept. This specimen belongs to a study of cytomegalovirus exposure and HLA in healthy donors (dated by TCRdb to the late 2010s). Context from the whole study: An earlier analysis of fewer than 750 of the donors reported 276 Gb of sequence data and 117 million unique TCR beta sequences obtained from around 180 million T cells. Of the roughly 400 genotyped donors, approximately 81% were placed in the genetic ancestry cluster associated with self-reported Caucasian donors. HLA typing included class I and class II loci at four-digit resolution. Roughly 300 gigabases of sequencing data and about 92 million unique TCR sequences made up an early release that covered several hundred HLA-typed donors. A later analysis re-analyzed previously published TCR beta repertoires from 600 to 850 donors and added high-resolution HLA genotyping to study TCR occurrence patterns. Along with the approximately 650-subject first cohort, a separate validation cohort of roughly 110 different subjects was used. In a later genetic analysis, genome-wide SNP genotypes for about three fifths of the roughly 670 donors were used, and that subset was treated as a discovery cohort. Rather than drawing on any new phenotypic data, the later analysis identified candidate immune exposures from TCR beta sequences and the way those sequences occurred across donors. High-throughput TCR immunosequencing, statistical association of individual TCRs with disease status, and machine learning were combined to predict cytomegalovirus infection status. Five DR-DQ haplotypes were treated as single units for association and clustering because of strong linkage in the cohort. An earlier analysis of nearly 600 of the donors applied high-throughput TCR beta sequencing to assess whether each TCR beta V gene segment acted as functional or pseudogenic. The study used immunosequencing to profile the T cell repertoires of several hundred subjects and linked those repertoires to cytomegalovirus serostatus. Every repertoire in the discovery cohort had been generated on one and the same sequencing platform. The study was designed to test whether signatures of past pathogen exposure could be identified by cataloging public T cell receptors. The number of typed donors differed by locus: about 620-640 for A, B, C, DRB1 and DQB1; 500 to 550 for DQA1; 606 for DPA1; and roughly 470 for DPB1. Donor age, sex, ethnicity and CMV serostatus were collected together with the repertoire data. Among around 400 genotyped donors of the cohort, an average of approximately 220,000 unique TCR beta nucleotide sequences was sequenced per donor, of which about 19% were non-productive.

V trim: 3 bases; J trim: 6 bases; unmatched bases: 5. CDR1 is given as SGDLS and CDR2 as YYNGEE, both from the germline V gene. The CDR3 covers 15 residues, taking in both the cysteine and the phenylalanine. Here the CDR3 DNA is all that survives: 45 bases in frame from base 1. General study outcomes and caveats: Most TCR sequences were seen in very few donors, while some public TCRs were found in many individuals. Correlated functional status among segregating V segments might reflect linkage disequilibrium, but an unknown experimental factor could not be ruled out. A few of the identified cytomegalovirus-associated TCR beta chains were confirmed in vitro to be specific for cytomegalovirus antigens. A cluster of highly shared sequence variants was judged likely to be a technical artifact of the sequencing pipeline. The classifier was reported to diagnose cytomegalovirus status with high specificity and sensitivity in both the original and validation cohorts. In a later analysis, several top co-occurrence clusters were reported to appear linked to parvovirus B19, influenza, CMV and Epstein-Barr virus. CMV serostatus was the only immune exposure information available for the cohort. Strong co-occurrence of HLA alleles, especially DR and DQ, made assigning TCR associations to individual alleles difficult. A later genetic analysis associated a missense DCLRE1C variant with V-gene and J-gene trimming of TCR beta chains, and an independent cohort replicated the association. A later analysis found that TCR association rates varied across HLA loci, with DRB1 alleles showing the most associated TCRs and HLA-C alleles the fewest. Compared with the roughly 720-donor mean, donors in an Asian-associated ancestry cluster had fewer N-insertions in productive TCRs, according to a later genetic analysis. A later analysis associated about 17,000 TCR beta sequences with specific HLA alleles at a false discovery rate of 0.05. The earlier analysis of 587 of the donors excluded approximately 17 rarely observed V segments, including chromosome 9 orphons, because counts were too low. Most CMV-associated TCR beta chains appeared to be HLA-restricted in a later analysis, and the HLA associations seemed to be driven largely by CMV exposure. An earlier analysis of around 500 of the donors showed that most TCR beta V segments appeared in productive rearrangements either about 87% or about 30% of the time, which broadly matched IMGT annotations. Roughly uniform sequencing depth across donors was assumed in presence/absence analyses, although this assumption may not hold. The study listed 150 to 200 TCR beta chains as associated with cytomegalovirus. Some IMGT-functional V segments, including TRBV6-2 and TRBV6-3, could not be distinguished by the 87-base-pair reads and were therefore excluded. Compared with equally common non-associated chains, HLA-associated TCR beta chains in a later analysis were more clonally expanded and had lower generation probabilities. A further reported finding was that TCR beta sequences accurately predicted the HLA-A and HLA-B alleles for most subjects in the first cohort. It was suggested by the authors that the approach could potentially be generalized to other disease states and immunological phenotypes. This cohort had only TCR beta chains sequenced, and the lack of alpha or paired-chain data limited which features could be detected. HLA typing was unavailable for some donors at each locus, so association tests used only the typed subset.

Library generation was performed with the immunoSEQ multiplex PCR assay. For the multiplex PCR, a mixture combining 60 forward primers for TCR Vbeta segments and 13 reverse primers for TCR Jbeta segments was used. A multiplex PCR assay on genomic DNA amplified the CDR3 region of rearranged TCR beta genes. Amplified TCR beta libraries were sequenced as 87-base-pair reads on the Illumina HiSeq System. The study's own analysis went as follows. A later analysis counted tens of millions of unique TCR beta chains across the 690 or so repertoires, and around 9.9 million of these chains were shared by at least two donors. Raw reads were error-corrected and collapsed into unique sequences by a nearest-neighbor algorithm in which closely related sequences were merged to remove PCR and sequencing errors. Alignment of CDR3 sequences to IMGT reference sequences was used to assign V, D and J gene segments. Each retained sequence needed at least a six-nucleotide match to both a V gene segment and a J gene segment. Rearrangements were called productive when the CDR3 lacked stop codons and stayed in frame with V and J; all others were non-productive. Following IMGT convention, CDR3 was defined as the stretch from the second conserved V-encoded cysteine to the conserved J-encoded phenylalanine. The earlier analysis of roughly 590 of the donors excluded any sequence lacking an unambiguous match to a single V gene segment. An earlier analysis of fewer than 750 of the donors classified V segments as functional when productive rearrangements were above 56.7% and as segregating when the standard deviation between donors was above 5%. A statistical classification framework was built for diagnosing cytomegalovirus status from the catalog of TCR beta chain sequences. In a later analysis, V and J genes were assigned by comparing TCR nucleotide sequences against IMGT/GENE-DB human TR gene sequences. The TCRdist pipeline was used in a later analysis to assign CDR3 sequences and most-parsimonious VDJ recombination scenarios. In a later analysis, each TCR beta chain was defined by its CDR3 amino acid sequence together with its V-gene family, and reads without a unique V-gene family were excluded. In a later analysis, fewer than 600 highly shared, low-generation-probability nucleotide sequences were removed to address suspected cross-contamination and a sequencing artifact. In a later analysis, a clonal expansion index was calculated for each public chain from normalized within-repertoire ranks of inferred template counts. In a later analysis, generation probabilities were computed with a VDJ recombination model fitted to out-of-frame rearrangements, and the resulting probabilities were checked against IGoR. In a later analysis, TCR-TCR, TCR-HLA and TCR-CMV co-occurrence was scored with hypergeometric tests, and a repertoire-size bias correction was applied to TCR pairs. A later analysis estimated false discovery rates by permuting HLA or CMV assignments 20 times. In a later analysis, co-occurring TCRs were grouped using DBSCAN, and TCRdist sequence similarity was added for clustering within HLA-allele-positive subsets. Repertoires with fewer than 30,000 or more than 120,000 public chains were left out of co-occurrence clustering, as were roughly five repertoires with anomalous nucleotide sharing. TCRdb's version of the immuneACCESS table is confined to in-frame rearrangements and falls short of the full clone set. An unresolved V gene accounts for under half of the shortfall where checked; the remainder is of unknown origin. D and trimming come from the DNA, and the V and J calls and clone size come from that table. The sample table records 95,000 to 100,000 clones; approximately 79% of these occur just once. Together, the top ten hold approximately 1.8% of the sample.

In total, approximately 610 healthy bone marrow donors made up the cohort. At the time of sampling, all cohort members were nominally healthy, though unrecorded immune exposures were likely present. The donor was CMV seronegative and was included in the group of 352 seronegative cohort members. A peripheral blood sample was collected from each donor, and TCR beta sequencing was performed on peripheral blood mononuclear cells. Genomic DNA was extracted from the blood cell samples with the Qiagen DNeasy Blood Extraction Kit. The chain is made from TRBV9 and TRBJ1-5, and 11 bases in between align with TRBD1. The specimen was PBMCs. The clonotype was recovered from a male donor in good health and CMV-seronegative. The sequenced DNA: TGTGCCAGCAGCGCGGGACAGGGGGTCATTCAGCCCCAGCATTTT. The translation is CASSAGQGVIQPQHF.